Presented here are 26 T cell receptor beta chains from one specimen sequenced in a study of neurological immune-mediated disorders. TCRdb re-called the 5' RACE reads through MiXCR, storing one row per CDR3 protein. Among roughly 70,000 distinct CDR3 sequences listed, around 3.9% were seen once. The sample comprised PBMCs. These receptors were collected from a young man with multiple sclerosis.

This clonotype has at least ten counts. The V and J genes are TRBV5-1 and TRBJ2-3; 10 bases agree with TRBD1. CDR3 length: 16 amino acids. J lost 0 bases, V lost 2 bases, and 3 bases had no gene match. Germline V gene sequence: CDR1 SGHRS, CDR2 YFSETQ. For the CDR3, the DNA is TGCGCCAGCAGCTTCCCGGGACAGGGGAGCACAGATACGCAGTATTTT. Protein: CASSFPGQGSTDTQYF.

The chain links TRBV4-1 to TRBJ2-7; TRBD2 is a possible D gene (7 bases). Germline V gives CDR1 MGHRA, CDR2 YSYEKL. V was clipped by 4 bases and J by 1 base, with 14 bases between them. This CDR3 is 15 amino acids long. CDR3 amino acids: CASSPSAGASYEQYF. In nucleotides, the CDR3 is TGCGCCAGCAGCCCGTCGGCGGGGGCGTCCTACGAGCAGTACTTC.

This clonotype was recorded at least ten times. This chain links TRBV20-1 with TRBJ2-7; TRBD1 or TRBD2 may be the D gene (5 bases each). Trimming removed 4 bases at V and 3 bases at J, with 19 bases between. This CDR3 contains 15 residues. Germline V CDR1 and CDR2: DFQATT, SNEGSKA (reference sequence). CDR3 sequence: CSANGGYWTNYEQYF. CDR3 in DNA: TGCAGTGCTAATGGGGGATATTGGACGAACTACGAGCAGTACTTC.

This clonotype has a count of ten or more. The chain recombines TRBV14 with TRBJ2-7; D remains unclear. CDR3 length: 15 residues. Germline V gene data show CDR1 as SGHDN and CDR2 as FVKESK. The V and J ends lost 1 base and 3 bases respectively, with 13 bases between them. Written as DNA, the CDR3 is TGTGCCAGCAGCCAAGGGCTAAGGACCTACTACGAGCAGTACTTC. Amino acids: CASSQGLRTYYEQYF.

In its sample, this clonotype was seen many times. The CDR3 is CASSESRANTEAFF. The CDR3 nucleotides read TGCGCCAGCAGTGAGTCCAGGGCGAACACTGAAGCTTTCTTT. This chain uses TRBV10-2 with TRBJ1-1, with a tentative D call TRBD1 (5 bases). The ends were cut back, 0 bases at V and 1 base at J, with 6 bases in the middle. Germline CDR1 reads WSHSY; CDR2 reads SAAADI. This CDR3 has 14 residues.

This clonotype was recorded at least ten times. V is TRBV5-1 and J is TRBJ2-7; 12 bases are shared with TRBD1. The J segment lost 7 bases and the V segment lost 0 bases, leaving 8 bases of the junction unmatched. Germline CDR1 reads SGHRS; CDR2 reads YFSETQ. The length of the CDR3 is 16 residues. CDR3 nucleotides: TGCGCCAGCAGCTTGGGGCCGGGACAGGGGGCGCGGGAGCAGTACTTC. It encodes CASSLGPGQGAREQYF. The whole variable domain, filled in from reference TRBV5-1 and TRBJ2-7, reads KAGVTQTPRYLIKTRGQQVTLSCSPISGHRSVSWYQQTPGQGLQFLFEYFSETQRNKGNFPGRFSGRQFSNSRSEMNVSTLELGDSALYLCASSLGPGQGAREQYFGPGTRLTVT.

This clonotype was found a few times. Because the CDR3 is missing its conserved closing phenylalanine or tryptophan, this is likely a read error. The CDR3 protein is CASSSRGQNPGEAQYN. In DNA form, the CDR3 reads TGCGCCAGCAGCTCTAGAGGACAGAACCCTGGGGAGGCCCAGTACAAC. V usage is TRBV5-1 and J usage is TRBJ2-5; perhaps D is TRBD1 or TRBD2 (6 bases each). This CDR3 spans 16 amino acids. Germline V gene data show CDR1 as SGHRS and CDR2 as YFSETQ. V was shortened by 3 bases and J by 9 bases, with 24 bases between the two germline ends.

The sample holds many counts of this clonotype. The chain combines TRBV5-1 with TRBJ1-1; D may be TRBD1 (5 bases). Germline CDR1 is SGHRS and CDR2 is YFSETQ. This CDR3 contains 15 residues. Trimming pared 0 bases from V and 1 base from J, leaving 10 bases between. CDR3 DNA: TGCGCCAGCAGCTTGGCTACCGGGGGGAACACTGAAGCTTTCTTT. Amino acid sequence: CASSLATGGNTEAFF.

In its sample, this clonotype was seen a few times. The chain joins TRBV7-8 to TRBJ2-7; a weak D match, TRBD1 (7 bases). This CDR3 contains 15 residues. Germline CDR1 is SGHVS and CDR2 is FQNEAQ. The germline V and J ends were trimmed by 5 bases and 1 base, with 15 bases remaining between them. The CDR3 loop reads CASSPGRDRSYEQYF. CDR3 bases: TGTGCCAGCAGCCCAGGGCGGGACAGATCCTACGAGCAGTACTTC.

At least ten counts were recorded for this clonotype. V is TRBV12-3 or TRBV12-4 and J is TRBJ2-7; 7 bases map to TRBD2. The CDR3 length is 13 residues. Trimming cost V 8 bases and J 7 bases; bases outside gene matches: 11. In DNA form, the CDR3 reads TGTGCCAGCGGGGGGAGGGTGATCCCTGAGCAGTACTTC. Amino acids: CASGGRVIPEQYF.

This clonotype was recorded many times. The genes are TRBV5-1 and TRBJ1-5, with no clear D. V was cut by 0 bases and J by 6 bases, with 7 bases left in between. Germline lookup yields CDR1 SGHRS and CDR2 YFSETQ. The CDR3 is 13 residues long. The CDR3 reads CASSLGPGQPQHF. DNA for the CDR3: TGCGCCAGCAGCTTGGGGCCGGGTCAGCCCCAGCATTTT. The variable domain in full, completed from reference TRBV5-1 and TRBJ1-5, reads KAGVTQTPRYLIKTRGQQVTLSCSPISGHRSVSWYQQTPGQGLQFLFEYFSETQRNKGNFPGRFSGRQFSNSRSEMNVSTLELGDSALYLCASSLGPGQPQHFGDGTRLSIL.

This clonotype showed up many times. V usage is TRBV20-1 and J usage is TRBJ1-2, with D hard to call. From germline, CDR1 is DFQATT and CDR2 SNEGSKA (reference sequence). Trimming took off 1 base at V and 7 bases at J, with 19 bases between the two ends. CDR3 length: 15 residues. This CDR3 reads CSARGPVFNYGGYTF. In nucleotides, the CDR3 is TGCAGTGCTAGAGGCCCCGTTTTCAACTATGGTGGCTACACCTTC.

The chain's CDR3 is CASSWTGWEQPQHF. The CDR3 DNA sequence: TGTGCCAGCAGCTGGACAGGGTGGGAACAGCCCCAGCATTTT. The chain is built from TRBV6-2 or TRBV6-3 and TRBJ1-5; 8 bases fit TRBD1. This CDR3 is 14 amino acids long. V shed 6 bases, J shed 7 bases, and the junction held 8 bases outside the gene matches. Germline CDR1 reads MNHEY; CDR2 reads SVGEGT.

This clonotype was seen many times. The CDR3 DNA follows: TGTGCCAGCAGCCCGCCCGGGACCTTATACGAGCAGTACTTC. Residues: CASSPPGTLYEQYF. This chain connects TRBV7-9 to TRBJ2-7; D could derive from TRBD1 or TRBD2 (5 bases each). The CDR3 is 14 amino acids. The V gene's germline CDR1 is SEHNR and CDR2 FQNEAQ (reference sequence). The V and J ends lost 5 bases and 4 bases respectively, with 15 bases between them.

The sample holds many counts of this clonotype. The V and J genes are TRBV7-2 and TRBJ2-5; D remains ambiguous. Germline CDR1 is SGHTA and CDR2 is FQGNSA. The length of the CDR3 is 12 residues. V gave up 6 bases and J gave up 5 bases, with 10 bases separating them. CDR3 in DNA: TGTGCCAGCAGTTCCCTTTTGGAGACCCAGTACTTC. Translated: CASSSLLETQYF.

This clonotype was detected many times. The CDR3 spells CASSQTGGTYEQYF. CDR3 coding DNA: TGCGCCAGCAGCCAAACAGGGGGGACCTACGAGCAGTACTTC. The chain carries TRBV4-1 and TRBJ2-7; 8 nucleotides agree with TRBD1. V lost 2 bases, J lost 2 bases, and 2 bases stayed unmatched. Germline V gives CDR1 MGHRA, CDR2 YSYEKL. This CDR3 is 14 amino acids long.

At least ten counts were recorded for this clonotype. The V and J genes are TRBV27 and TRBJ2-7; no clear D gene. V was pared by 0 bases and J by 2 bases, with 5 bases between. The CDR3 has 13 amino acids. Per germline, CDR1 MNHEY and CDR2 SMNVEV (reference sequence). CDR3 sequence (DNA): TGTGCCAGCAGTTTATCCCCTACCTACGAGCAGTACTTC. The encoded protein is CASSLSPTYEQYF.

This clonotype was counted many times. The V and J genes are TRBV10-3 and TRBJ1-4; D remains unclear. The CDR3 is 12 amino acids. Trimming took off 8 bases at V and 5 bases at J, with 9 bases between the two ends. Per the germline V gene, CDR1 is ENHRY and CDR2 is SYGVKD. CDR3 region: CAISSQNEKLFF. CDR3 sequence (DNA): TGTGCCATCTCGTCACAGAATGAAAAACTGTTTTTT.

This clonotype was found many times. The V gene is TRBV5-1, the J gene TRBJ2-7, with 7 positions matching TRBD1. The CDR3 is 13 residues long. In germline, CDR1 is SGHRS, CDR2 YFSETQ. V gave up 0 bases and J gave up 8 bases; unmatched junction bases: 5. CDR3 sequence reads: CASSLGGTDKQYF. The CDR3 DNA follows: TGCGCCAGCAGCTTGGGAGGGACAGACAAGCAGTACTTC. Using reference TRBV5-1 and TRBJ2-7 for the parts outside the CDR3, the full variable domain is KAGVTQTPRYLIKTRGQQVTLSCSPISGHRSVSWYQQTPGQGLQFLFEYFSETQRNKGNFPGRFSGRQFSNSRSEMNVSTLELGDSALYLCASSLGGTDKQYFGPGTRLTVT.

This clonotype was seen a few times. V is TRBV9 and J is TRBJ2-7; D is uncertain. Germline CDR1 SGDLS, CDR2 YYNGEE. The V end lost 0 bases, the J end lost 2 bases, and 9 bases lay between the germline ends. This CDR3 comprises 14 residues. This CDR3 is CASSVELNPYEQYF. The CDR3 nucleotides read TGTGCCAGCAGCGTAGAACTGAATCCCTACGAGCAGTACTTC.

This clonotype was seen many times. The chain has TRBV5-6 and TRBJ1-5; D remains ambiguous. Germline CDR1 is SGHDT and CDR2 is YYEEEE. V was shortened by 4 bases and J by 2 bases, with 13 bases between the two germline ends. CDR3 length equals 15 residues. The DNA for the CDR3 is TGTGCCAGCAGCCAGGATAATTTGGGCAATCAGCCCCAGCATTTT. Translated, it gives CASSQDNLGNQPQHF.

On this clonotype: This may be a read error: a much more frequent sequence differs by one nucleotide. As DNA, the CDR3 is TGCAGTGCTAGCGTGACACACGAGCAGTACTTC. This encodes CSASVTHEQYF. The chain links TRBV20-1 to TRBJ2-7; D not certain. The length of the CDR3 is 11 residues. Germline CDR1 DFQATT, CDR2 SNEGSKA (reference sequence). V was trimmed by 3 bases and J by 5 bases, leaving 8 bases between them.

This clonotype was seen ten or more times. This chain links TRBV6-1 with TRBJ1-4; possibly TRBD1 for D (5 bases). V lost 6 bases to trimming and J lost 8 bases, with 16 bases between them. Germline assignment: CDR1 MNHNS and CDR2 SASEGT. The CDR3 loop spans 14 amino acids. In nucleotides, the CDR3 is TGTGCCAGCAGGACCCCTCCGAGGGGCGAAAAACTGTTTTTT. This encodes CASRTPPRGEKLFF.

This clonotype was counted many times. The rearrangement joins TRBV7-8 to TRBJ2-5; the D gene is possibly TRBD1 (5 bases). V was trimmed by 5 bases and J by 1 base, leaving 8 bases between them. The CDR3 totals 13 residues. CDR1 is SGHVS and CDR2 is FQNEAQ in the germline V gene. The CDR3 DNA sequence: TGTGCCAGCAGCAGACAGCGCCAAGAGACCCAGTACTTC. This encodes CASSRQRQETQYF.

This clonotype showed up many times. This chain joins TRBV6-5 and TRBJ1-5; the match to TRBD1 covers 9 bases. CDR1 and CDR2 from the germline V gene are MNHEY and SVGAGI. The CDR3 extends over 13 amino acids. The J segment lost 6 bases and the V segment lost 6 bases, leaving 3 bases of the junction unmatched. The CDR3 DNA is TGTGCCAGCAGGGGACAGGGAGTTCAGCCCCAGCATTTT. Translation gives CASRGQGVQPQHF.

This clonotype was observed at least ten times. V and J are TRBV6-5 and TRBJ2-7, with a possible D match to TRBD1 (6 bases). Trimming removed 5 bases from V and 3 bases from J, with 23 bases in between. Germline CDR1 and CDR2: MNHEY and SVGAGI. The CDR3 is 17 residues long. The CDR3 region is CASSTPQGPKGLYEQYF. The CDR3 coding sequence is TGTGCCAGCAGTACCCCACAGGGTCCGAAAGGGCTCTACGAGCAGTACTTC.